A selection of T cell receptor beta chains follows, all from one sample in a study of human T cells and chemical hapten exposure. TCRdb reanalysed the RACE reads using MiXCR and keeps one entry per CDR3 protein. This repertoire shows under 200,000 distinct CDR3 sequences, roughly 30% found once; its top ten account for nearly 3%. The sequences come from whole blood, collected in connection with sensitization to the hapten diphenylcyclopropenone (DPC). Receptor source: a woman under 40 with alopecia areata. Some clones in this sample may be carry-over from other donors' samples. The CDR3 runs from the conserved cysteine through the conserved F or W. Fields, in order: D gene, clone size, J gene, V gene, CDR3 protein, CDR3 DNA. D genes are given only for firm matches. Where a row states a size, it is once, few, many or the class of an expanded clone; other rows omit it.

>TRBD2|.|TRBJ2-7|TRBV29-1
CSVRGGKAGTYEQYF
TGCAGCGTCCGGGGGGGCAAGGCAGGAACCTACGAGCAGTACTTC
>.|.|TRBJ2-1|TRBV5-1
CASSLDGGYEQFF
TGCGCCAGCAGCTTGGATGGGGGATATGAGCAGTTCTTC
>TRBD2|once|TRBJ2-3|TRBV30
CAWMTSGITDTQYF
TGTGCCTGGATGACTAGCGGGATTACAGATACGCAGTATTTT
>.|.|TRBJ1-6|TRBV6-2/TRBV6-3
CASSYLTANSPLHF
TGTGCCAGCAGTTATTTGACAGCTAATTCACCCCTCCACTTT
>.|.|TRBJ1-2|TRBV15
CATSPPSNYGYTF
TGTGCCACCAGCCCCCCAAGTAACTATGGCTACACCTTC
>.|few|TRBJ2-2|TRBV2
CASSVDRANTGELFF
TGTGCCAGCAGTGTGGACAGAGCGAACACCGGGGAGCTGTTTTTT
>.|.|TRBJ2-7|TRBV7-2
CASSLEAGGSIQYEQYF
TGTGCCAGCAGCTTAGAGGCCGGCGGTAGTATCCAATACGAGCAGTACTTC
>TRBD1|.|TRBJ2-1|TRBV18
CASSPIGQVNEQFF
TGTGCCAGCTCACCAATCGGACAGGTCAATGAGCAGTTCTTC
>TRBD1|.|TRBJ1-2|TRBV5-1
CASSPRRDRAGYTF
TGCGCCAGCAGCCCGCGGAGGGACAGGGCTGGCTACACCTTC
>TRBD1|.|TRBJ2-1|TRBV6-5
CASSYSTQGWGEQFF
TGTGCCAGCAGTTACTCGACACAGGGGTGGGGTGAGCAGTTCTTC
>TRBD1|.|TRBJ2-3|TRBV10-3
CAISGQGAGDTQYF
TGTGCCATCAGCGGACAGGGGGCAGGAGATACGCAGTATTTT
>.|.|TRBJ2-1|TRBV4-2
CASSRRLEYNEQFF
TGTGCCAGCAGCCGACGGCTAGAATACAATGAGCAGTTCTTC
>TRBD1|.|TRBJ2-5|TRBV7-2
CASSLAHSGGETQYF
TGTGCCAGCAGCTTAGCCCATTCAGGGGGAGAGACCCAGTACTTC
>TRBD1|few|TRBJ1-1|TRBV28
CASSSPGDRGRTEAFF
TGTGCCAGCAGTTCGCCCGGAGACAGGGGACGCACTGAAGCTTTCTTT
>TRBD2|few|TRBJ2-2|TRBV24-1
CATSAPSGTSGGNTGELFF
TGTGCCACCAGTGCCCCCTCCGGGACTAGCGGGGGAAACACCGGGGAGCTGTTTTTT
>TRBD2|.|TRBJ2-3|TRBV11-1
CASSKSGGATDTQYF
TGTGCCAGCAGCAAAAGCGGGGGGGCCACAGATACGCAGTATTTT
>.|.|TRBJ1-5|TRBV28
CASSSYAGVPQHF
TGTGCCAGCAGTTCTTATGCGGGGGTTCCCCAGCATTTT
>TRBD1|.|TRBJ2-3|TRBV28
CASSPGQGAGDTQYF
TGTGCCAGCAGTCCGGGACAGGGGGCGGGGGATACGCAGTATTTT
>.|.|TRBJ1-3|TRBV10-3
CASNSDPNSGNTIYF
TGTGCCTCGAACTCAGACCCCAACTCTGGAAACACCATATATTTT
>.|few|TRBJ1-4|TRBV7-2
CASSPSLGGGRKLFF
TGTGCCAGCAGCCCATCATTGGGGGGAGGGAGGAAACTGTTTTTT
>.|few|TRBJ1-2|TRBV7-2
CASSPLGEF
TGTGCCAGCAGCCCGCTGGGGGAGTTC
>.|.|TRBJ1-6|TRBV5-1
CASSREGRDATPLHF
TGCGCCAGCAGCCGCGAGGGGCGGGACGCAACACCCCTCCACTTT
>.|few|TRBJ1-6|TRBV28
CASTGSYNSPLHF
TGTGCCAGCACTGGCTCCTATAATTCACCCCTCCACTTT
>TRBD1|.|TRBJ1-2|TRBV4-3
CASSQDFPGQPVLGYTF
TGCGCCAGCAGCCAAGATTTTCCGGGACAGCCTGTGCTTGGCTACACCTTC
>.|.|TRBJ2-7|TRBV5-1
CASSLNLGAYEQYF
TGCGCCAGCAGCTTGAACCTGGGGGCCTACGAGCAGTACTTC
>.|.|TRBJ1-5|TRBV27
CASSPDRFQPQHF
TGTGCCAGCAGTCCCGACAGGTTTCAGCCCCAGCATTTT
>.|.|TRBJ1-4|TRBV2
CASSPPGLLDEKLFF
TGTGCCAGCAGTCCCCCGGGACTTTTGGATGAAAAACTGTTTTTT
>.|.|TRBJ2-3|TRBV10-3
CAITGGLSTDTQYF
TGTGCCATCACCGGCGGGTTAAGCACAGATACGCAGTATTTT
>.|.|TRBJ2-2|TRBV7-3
CASSPRLEAGELFF
TGTGCCAGCAGCCCCCGACTAGAGGCCGGGGAGCTGTTTTTT
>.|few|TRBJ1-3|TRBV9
CASSPGTTGNTIYF
TGTGCCAGCAGCCCTGGGACGACTGGAAACACCATATATTTT
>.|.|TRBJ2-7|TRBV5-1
CASSLGTTASYEQYF
TGCGCCAGCAGCTTGGGGACTACCGCCTCCTACGAGCAGTACTTC
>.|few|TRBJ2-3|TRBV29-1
CSVGGGGAVLDTQYF
TGCAGCGTTGGGGGAGGGGGGGCTGTTTTAGATACGCAGTATTTT
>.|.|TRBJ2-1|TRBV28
CASSLFAGRSEQFF
TGTGCCAGCAGTTTATTTGCAGGGAGGAGTGAGCAGTTCTTC
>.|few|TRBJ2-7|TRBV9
CASSGAGSSYEQYF
TGTGCCAGCAGTGGGGCAGGGTCGTCCTACGAGCAGTACTTC
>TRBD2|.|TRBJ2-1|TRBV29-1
CSVRGGEGYNEQFF
TGCAGCGTTCGGGGAGGGGAGGGGTACAATGAGCAGTTCTTC
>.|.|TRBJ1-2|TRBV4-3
CASSQVTGGYTF
TGCGCCAGCAGCCAAGTGACAGGAGGCTACACCTTC
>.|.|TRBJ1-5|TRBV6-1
CASSEEGLRNQPQHF
TGTGCCAGCAGTGAAGAGGGGTTACGCAATCAGCCCCAGCATTTT
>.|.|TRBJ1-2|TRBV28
CASSERDYGYTF
TGTGCCAGCTCAGAGAGGGACTATGGCTACACCTTC
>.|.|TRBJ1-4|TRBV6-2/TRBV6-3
CASKGVALDDEKLFF
TGTGCCAGCAAGGGAGTGGCACTCGATGACGAAAAACTGTTTTTT
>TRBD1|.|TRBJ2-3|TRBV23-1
CAIYRDRGADTQYF
TGCGCCATCTACCGGGACAGGGGAGCTGATACGCAGTATTTT
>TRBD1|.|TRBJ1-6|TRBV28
CASSLLTGGASSPLHF
TGTGCCAGCAGTCTCTTAACAGGGGGCGCGAGTTCACCCCTCCACTTT